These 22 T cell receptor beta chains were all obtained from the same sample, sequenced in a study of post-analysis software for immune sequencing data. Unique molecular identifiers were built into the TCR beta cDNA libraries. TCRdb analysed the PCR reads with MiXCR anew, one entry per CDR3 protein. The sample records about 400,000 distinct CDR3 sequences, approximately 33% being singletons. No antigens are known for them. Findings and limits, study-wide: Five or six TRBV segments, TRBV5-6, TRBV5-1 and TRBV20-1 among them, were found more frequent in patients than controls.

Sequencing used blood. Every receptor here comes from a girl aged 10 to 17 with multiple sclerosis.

CDR3 in amino acids: CASTPGQDYNEQFF. For the CDR3, the DNA is TGTGCCAGCACCCCCGGACAGGACTACAATGAGCAGTTCTTC. The chain combines TRBV12-3 or TRBV12-4 with TRBJ2-1; 7 nucleotides match TRBD1. V was clipped by 7 bases and J by 3 bases; unmatched bases: 6. The CDR3 extends over 14 amino acids.

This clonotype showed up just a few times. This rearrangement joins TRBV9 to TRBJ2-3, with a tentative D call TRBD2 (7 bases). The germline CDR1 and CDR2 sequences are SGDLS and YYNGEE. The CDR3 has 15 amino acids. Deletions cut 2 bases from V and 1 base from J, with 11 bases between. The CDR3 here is CASSVGGARTDTQYF. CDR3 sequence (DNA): TGTGCCAGCAGCGTGGGGGGGGCTCGCACAGATACGCAGTATTTT.

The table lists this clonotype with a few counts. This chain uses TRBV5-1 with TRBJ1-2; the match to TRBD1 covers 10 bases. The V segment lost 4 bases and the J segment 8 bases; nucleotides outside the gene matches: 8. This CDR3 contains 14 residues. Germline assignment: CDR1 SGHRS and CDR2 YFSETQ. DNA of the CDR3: TGCGCCAGCAGCCCCAGACAGGGGGCGACGGGCTACACCTTC. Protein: CASSPRQGATGYTF.

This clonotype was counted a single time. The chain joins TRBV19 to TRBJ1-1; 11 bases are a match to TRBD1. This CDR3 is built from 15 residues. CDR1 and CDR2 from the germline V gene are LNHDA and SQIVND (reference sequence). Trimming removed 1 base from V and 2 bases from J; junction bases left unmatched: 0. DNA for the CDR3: TGTGCCAGTAGTATAGGGACAGGGGGCAACACTGAAGCTTTCTTT. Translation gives CASSIGTGGNTEAFF.

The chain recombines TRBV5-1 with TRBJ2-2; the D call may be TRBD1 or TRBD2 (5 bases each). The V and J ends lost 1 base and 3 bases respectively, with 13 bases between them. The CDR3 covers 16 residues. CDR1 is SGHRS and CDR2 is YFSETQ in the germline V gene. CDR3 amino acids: CASSLQGQRDTGELFF. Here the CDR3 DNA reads TGCGCCAGCAGCTTGCAGGGTCAGAGGGACACCGGGGAGCTGTTTTTT.

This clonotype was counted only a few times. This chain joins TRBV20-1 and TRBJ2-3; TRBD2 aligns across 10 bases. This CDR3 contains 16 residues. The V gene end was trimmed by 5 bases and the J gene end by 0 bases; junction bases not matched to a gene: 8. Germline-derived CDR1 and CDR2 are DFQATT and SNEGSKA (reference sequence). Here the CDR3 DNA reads TGCAGTGCTCCCAGGGTAGCGGGGGGTAGCACAGATACGCAGTATTTT. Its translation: CSAPRVAGGSTDTQYF.

The CDR3 bases are TGTGCCAGCAGTTTTGGCAGGGGTCAGCTTCAGGACGAGCAGTACTTC. It codes for CASSFGRGQLQDEQYF. The rearrangement uses TRBV28 and TRBJ2-7; possibly TRBD1 for D (6 bases). The germline V and J ends were trimmed by 3 bases and 5 bases, with 20 bases remaining between them. The CDR3 runs to 16 residues. From germline, CDR1 is MDHEN and CDR2 SYDVKM.

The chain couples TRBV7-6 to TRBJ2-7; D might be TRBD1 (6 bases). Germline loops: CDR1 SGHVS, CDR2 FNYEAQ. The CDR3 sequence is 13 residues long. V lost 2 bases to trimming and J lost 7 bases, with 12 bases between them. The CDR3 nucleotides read TGTGCCAGCAGCTTAAGGACAGACGGTGAGCAGTACTTC. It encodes CASSLRTDGEQYF.

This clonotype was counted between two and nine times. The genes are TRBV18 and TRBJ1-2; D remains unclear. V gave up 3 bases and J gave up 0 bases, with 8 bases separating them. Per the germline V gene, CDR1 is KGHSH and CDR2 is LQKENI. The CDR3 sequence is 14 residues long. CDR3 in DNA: TGTGCCAGCTCACCGACAAAAACTAACTATGGCTACACCTTC. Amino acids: CASSPTKTNYGYTF.

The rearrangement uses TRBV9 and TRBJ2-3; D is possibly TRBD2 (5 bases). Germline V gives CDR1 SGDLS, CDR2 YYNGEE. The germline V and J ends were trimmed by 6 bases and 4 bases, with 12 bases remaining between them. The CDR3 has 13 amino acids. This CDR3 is CASTAFSADTQYF. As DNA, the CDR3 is TGTGCCAGCACCGCCTTTAGCGCAGATACGCAGTATTTT. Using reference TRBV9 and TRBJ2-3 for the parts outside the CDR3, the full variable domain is DSGVTQTPKHLITATGQRVTLRCSPRSGDLSVYWYQQSLDQGLQFLIQYYNGEERAKGNILERFSAQQFPDLHSELNLSSLELGDSALYFCASTAFSADTQYFGPGTRLTVL.

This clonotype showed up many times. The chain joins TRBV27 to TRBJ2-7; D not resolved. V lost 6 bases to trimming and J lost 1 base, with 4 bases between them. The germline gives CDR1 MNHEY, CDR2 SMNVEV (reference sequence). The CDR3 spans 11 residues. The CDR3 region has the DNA TGTGCCAGCAGAAGTTCCTACGAGCAGTACTTC. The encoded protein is CASRSSYEQYF.

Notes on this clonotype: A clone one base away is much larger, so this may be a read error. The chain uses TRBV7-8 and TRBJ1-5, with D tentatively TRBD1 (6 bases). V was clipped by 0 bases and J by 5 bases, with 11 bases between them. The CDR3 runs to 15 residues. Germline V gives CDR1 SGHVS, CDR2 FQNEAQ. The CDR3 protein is CASSLARTADQPQHF. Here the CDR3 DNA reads TGTGCCAGCAGCTTAGCGCGGACAGCTGATCAGCCCCAGCATTTT.

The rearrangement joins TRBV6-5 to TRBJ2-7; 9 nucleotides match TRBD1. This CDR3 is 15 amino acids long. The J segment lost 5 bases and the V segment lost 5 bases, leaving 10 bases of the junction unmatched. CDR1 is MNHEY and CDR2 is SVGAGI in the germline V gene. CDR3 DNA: TGTGCCAGCAGTCTTGGGGGGACAGGGATTCACGAGCAGTACTTC. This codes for CASSLGGTGIHEQYF.

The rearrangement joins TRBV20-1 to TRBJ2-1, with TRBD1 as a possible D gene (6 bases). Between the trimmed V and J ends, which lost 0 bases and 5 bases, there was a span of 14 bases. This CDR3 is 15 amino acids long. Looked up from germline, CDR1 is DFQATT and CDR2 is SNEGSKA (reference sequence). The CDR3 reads CSARDSDRPNNEQFF. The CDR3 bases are TGCAGTGCTAGAGACTCGGACAGACCAAACAATGAGCAGTTCTTC.

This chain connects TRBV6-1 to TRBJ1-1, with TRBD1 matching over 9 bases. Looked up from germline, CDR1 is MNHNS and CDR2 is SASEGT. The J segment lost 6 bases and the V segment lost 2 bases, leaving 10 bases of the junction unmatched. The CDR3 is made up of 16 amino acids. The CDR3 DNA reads TGTGCCAGCAGTGAACTATTCGGACAGGGGACACCTGAAGCTTTCTTT. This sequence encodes CASSELFGQGTPEAFF.

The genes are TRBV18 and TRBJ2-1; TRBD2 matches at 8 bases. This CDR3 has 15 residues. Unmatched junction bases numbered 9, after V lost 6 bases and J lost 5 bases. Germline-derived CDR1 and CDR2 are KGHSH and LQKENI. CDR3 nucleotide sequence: TGTGCCAGCTCCCCAGGCAGCGGGGGACACAATGAGCAGTTCTTC. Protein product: CASSPGSGGHNEQFF.

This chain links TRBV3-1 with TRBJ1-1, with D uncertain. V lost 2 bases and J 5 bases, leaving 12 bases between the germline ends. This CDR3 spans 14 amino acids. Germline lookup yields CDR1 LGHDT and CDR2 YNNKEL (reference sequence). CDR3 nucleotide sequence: TGTGCCAGCAGCCAAAACGCACTAGTAACTGAAGCTTTCTTT. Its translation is CASSQNALVTEAFF.

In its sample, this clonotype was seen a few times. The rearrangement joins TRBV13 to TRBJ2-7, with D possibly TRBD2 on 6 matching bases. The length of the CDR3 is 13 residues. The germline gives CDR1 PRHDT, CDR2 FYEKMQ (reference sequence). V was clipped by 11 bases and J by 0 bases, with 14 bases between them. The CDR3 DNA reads TGTGCCTCCACGGAGGGGAGCTCCTACGAGCAGTACTTC. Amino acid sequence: CASTEGSSYEQYF.

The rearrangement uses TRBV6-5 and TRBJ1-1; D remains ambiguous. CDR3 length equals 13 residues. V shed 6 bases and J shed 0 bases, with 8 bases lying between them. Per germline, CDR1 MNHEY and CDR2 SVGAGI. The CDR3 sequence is CASRKLLNTEAFF. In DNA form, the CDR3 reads TGTGCCAGCAGAAAACTTTTGAACACTGAAGCTTTCTTT.

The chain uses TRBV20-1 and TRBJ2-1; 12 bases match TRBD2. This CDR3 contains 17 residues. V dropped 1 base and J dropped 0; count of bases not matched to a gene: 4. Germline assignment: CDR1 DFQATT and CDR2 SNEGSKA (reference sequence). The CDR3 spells CSARVASGGASYNEQFF. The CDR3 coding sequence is TGCAGTGCTAGAGTGGCTAGCGGGGGGGCCTCCTACAATGAGCAGTTCTTC.

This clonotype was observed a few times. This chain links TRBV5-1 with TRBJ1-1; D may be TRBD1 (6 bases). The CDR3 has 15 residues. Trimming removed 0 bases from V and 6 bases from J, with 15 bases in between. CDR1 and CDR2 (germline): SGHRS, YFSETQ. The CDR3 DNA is TGCGCCAGCAGCTTGGAGGGCCCAGGGACATCTGAAGCTTTCTTT. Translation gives CASSLEGPGTSEAFF.

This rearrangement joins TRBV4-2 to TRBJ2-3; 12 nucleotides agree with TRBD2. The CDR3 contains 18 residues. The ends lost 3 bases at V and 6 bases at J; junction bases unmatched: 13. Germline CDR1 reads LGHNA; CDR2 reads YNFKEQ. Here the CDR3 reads CASSHSVLAGGDQDTQYF. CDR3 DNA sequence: TGTGCCAGCAGCCACAGCGTTCTAGCGGGGGGGGACCAGGATACGCAGTATTTT.